A single sample is the source of the 31 T cell receptor beta chains below, sequenced in a study of blood T cell repertoires in COVID-19. Produced via immunoSEQ multiplex PCR; TCRdb's table is partial and in-frame only. The sample comprises roughly 70,000 clones, 80% to 85% of which are singletons, and about 4.3% rests with the top ten. The source material was peripheral blood. The receptor source for this set is an older woman with acute or convalescent COVID-19.

The gene calls are TRBV15 and TRBJ1-5; D is uncertain. In germline, CDR1 is LNHNV, CDR2 YYDKDF (reference sequence). CDR3 size: 13 residues. Trimming removed 0 bases at V and 6 bases at J, with 6 bases between. The CDR3 is CATSRDRGQPQHF. CDR3 nucleotide sequence: TGTGCCACCAGCAGAGATCGAGGTCAGCCCCAGCATTTT.

V gene TRBV7-3 combines with J gene TRBJ1-2, with D perhaps TRBD1 (6 bases). CDR1 SGHTA and CDR2 FQGTGA come from the germline V gene. Trimming removed 5 bases at V and 7 bases at J, with 14 bases between. The CDR3 is 13 amino acids. The CDR3 loop is CASSPTGFSGYTF. As DNA, the CDR3 is TGTGCCAGCAGCCCCACAGGGTTTAGTGGCTACACCTTC.

V is TRBV3-1 (or the pseudogene TRBV3-2) and J is TRBJ1-1; D gene uncertain. The germline V gene has CDR1 LGHDT and CDR2 YNNKEL (reference sequence). Trimming took off 0 bases at V and 4 bases at J, with 12 bases between the two ends. This CDR3 region has 15 residues. CDR3 in amino acids: CASSQDRVLGTEAFF. CDR3 DNA: TGTGCCAGCAGCCAAGACCGGGTCCTTGGCACTGAAGCTTTCTTT.

The chain employs TRBV6-5 and TRBJ1-5, with a possible D match to TRBD1 (6 bases). Germline-derived CDR1 and CDR2 are MNHEY and SVGAGI. V was pared by 0 bases and J by 6 bases, with 12 bases between. This CDR3 is 15 amino acids long. DNA for the CDR3: TGTGCCAGCAGTTACTCTGGACAGCTCGGTCAGCCCCAGCATTTT. Amino acids: CASSYSGQLGQPQHF.

The chain employs TRBV11-2 and TRBJ2-7; a possible D gene is TRBD2 (5 bases). Trimming left V 0 bases short and J 3 bases short, with 12 bases between. Germline loops: CDR1 SGHAT, CDR2 FQNNGV. The length of the CDR3 is 15 residues. The CDR3 is CASSLDPGVFYEQYF. The CDR3 DNA reads TGTGCCAGCAGCTTAGATCCCGGGGTGTTCTACGAGCAGTACTTC.

The chain carries TRBV5-1 and TRBJ1-2; tentatively, D is TRBD1 (6 bases). This CDR3 comprises 12 residues. V dropped 0 bases and J dropped 7 bases, with 7 bases sitting between them. The germline V gene has CDR1 SGHRS and CDR2 YFSETQ. The CDR3 bases are TGCGCCAGCAGCTTGGAGGGGGTTGGCTACACCTTC. This sequence encodes CASSLEGVGYTF.

The J gene is TRBJ1-1, the V gene TRBV12-5; no firm D call. Germline CDR1 is LGHNT and CDR2 is FRNRAP. The CDR3 has 12 amino acids. The V gene lost 8 bases and the J gene lost 0 bases, with 7 bases spanning the gap. The CDR3 bases are TGTGCTAGTAGCGTTATGAACACTGAAGCTTTCTTT. It encodes CASSVMNTEAFF.

This chain connects TRBV5-1 to TRBJ2-5, with D perhaps TRBD2 (7 bases). CDR1 is SGHRS, CDR2 YFSETQ, per germline. The CDR3 totals 14 residues. With 7 bases removed from V and 4 bases from J, the gap between germline ends came to 17 bases. The CDR3 loop is CASLPGAGAETQYF. The CDR3 nucleotides are TGCGCCAGCCTCCCGGGGGCGGGGGCAGAGACCCAGTACTTC.

The V gene is TRBV4-2, the J gene TRBJ1-6; D uncertain. Trimming stripped 3 bases from V and 9 bases from J, with 9 bases between. The germline CDR1 and CDR2 sequences are LGHNA and YNFKEQ. This CDR3 is built from 13 residues. The CDR3 region has the DNA TGTGCCAGCAGCCACAACACGGGTTCACCCCTCCACTTT. Amino acid sequence: CASSHNTGSPLHF.

The V gene is TRBV16, the J gene TRBJ2-7; D is possibly TRBD2 (5 bases). Germline V CDR1 and CDR2: KGHSY, FQNENV. The CDR3 totals 16 residues. The V end was cut by 0 bases, the J end by 0 bases, with 12 bases between. The CDR3 region is CASSQSKDGSSYEQYF. As DNA, the CDR3 is TGTGCCAGCAGCCAATCGAAGGATGGGAGCTCCTACGAGCAGTACTTC.

This clone has just a few counts. V usage is TRBV14 and J usage is TRBJ2-5; 12 bases align to TRBD1. The CDR3 has 18 amino acids. CDR1 is SGHDN, CDR2 FVKESK, per germline. Losses at the gene ends were 4 bases for V and 4 bases for J; bases not matched to a gene: 13. The CDR3 bases are TGTGCCAGCAGCCCCTTTGCCACCGGGACAGGGGGCGCAGAGACCCAGTACTTC. It specifies CASSPFATGTGGAETQYF.

The CDR3 DNA reads as TGTGCCAGCAGCCCGACCCCGACAGGGGACGAGCAGTACTTC. Translated: CASSPTPTGDEQYF. The gene calls are TRBV7-9 and TRBJ2-7; TRBD1 matches 8 bases. The germline CDR1 and CDR2 sequences are SEHNR and FQNEAQ (reference sequence). V lost 5 bases and J lost 5; bases outside the gene matches: 8. This CDR3 has 14 amino acids.

The chain couples TRBV2 to TRBJ1-3; 10 nucleotides agree with TRBD1. The V gene's germline CDR1 is SNHLY and CDR2 FYNNEI. V trimming: 4 bases; J trimming: 4 bases; junction bases outside the gene matches: 7. This CDR3 comprises 16 residues. The CDR3 region is CASSVRQGALGNTIYF. The CDR3 DNA reads TGTGCCAGCAGTGTTAGACAGGGGGCTCTGGGAAACACCATATATTTT.

The gene calls are TRBV7-9 and TRBJ1-3, with 7 bases fitting TRBD1. Germline V gene data show CDR1 as SEHNR and CDR2 as FQNEAQ (reference sequence). The CDR3 is 14 amino acids. V lost 5 bases to trimming and J lost 8 bases; unmatched junction nucleotides: 9. The CDR3 nucleotides are TGTGCCAGCAGCCAAGACAGGGTGGGCGACACCATATATTTT. Its protein product is CASSQDRVGDTIYF.

In nucleotides, the CDR3 is TGTGCCAGTAGTTCTAGCGGGGGGGCAAATGAGCAGTTCTTC. As protein: CASSSSGGANEQFF. This chain connects TRBV19 to TRBJ2-1; TRBD2 aligns across 12 bases. Unmatched junction bases numbered 3, after V lost 5 bases and J lost 7 bases. This CDR3 region has 14 residues. Germline V gives CDR1 LNHDA, CDR2 SQIVND (reference sequence).

This rearrangement joins TRBV10-2 to TRBJ2-7; tentative D call: TRBD2 (6 bases). Per the germline V gene, CDR1 is WSHSY and CDR2 is SAAADI. V was cut by 4 bases and J by 2 bases, with 24 bases left in between. The CDR3 spans 18 residues. CDR3 nucleotide sequence: TGCGCCAGCAGTGCGTCTACAGAGTACCGGGACTTCGCCTACGAGCAGTACTTC. Protein product: CASSASTEYRDFAYEQYF.

The genes are TRBV9 and TRBJ2-2, with a possible D match to TRBD1 (6 bases). Per germline, CDR1 SGDLS and CDR2 YYNGEE. V was clipped by 4 bases and J by 0 bases, with 10 bases between them. The CDR3 is 15 amino acids. The CDR3 DNA sequence: TGTGCCAGCAGCCCAGGGGTTTCGAACACCGGGGAGCTGTTTTTT. Its translation is CASSPGVSNTGELFF.

The chain carries TRBV19 and TRBJ1-4; 10 bases line up with TRBD1. Germline values: CDR1 LNHDA, CDR2 SQIVND (reference sequence). The trim removed 8 bases at V and 8 bases at J, leaving 8 bases unmatched. This CDR3 contains 14 residues. In DNA form, the CDR3 reads TGTGCCAGTGGAAACCCGGGACAGGGGGAAAAACTGTTTTTT. This translates into CASGNPGQGEKLFF. Variable domain in full (rest from reference TRBV19 and TRBJ1-4): DGGITQSPKYLFRKEGQNVTLSCEQNLNHDAMYWYRQDPGQGLRLIYYSQIVNDFQKGDIAEGYSVSREKKESFPLTVTSAQKNPTAFYLCASGNPGQGEKLFFGSGTQLSVL.

J is TRBJ1-2 and V is TRBV11-2; 7 bases agree with TRBD1. The CDR3 contains 15 residues. CDR1 and CDR2 (germline): SGHAT, FQNNGV. Trimming cost V 5 bases and J 3 bases; bases outside gene matches: 9. The CDR3 loop is CASSPGQVQDYGYTF. The CDR3, as DNA: TGTGCCAGCAGCCCCGGACAGGTTCAGGACTATGGCTACACCTTC.

The chain links TRBV6-1 to TRBJ1-5, with D uncertain. V dropped 3 bases and J dropped 7 bases, with 10 bases sitting between them. The germline gives CDR1 MNHNS, CDR2 SASEGT. The CDR3 has 13 amino acids. In nucleotides, the CDR3 is TGTGCCAGCAGTGAGGAGAGGATCCAGCCCCAGCATTTT. This translates into CASSEERIQPQHF.

The chain couples TRBV5-4 to TRBJ2-1; TRBD2 aligns across 8 bases. This CDR3 has 16 residues. From germline, CDR1 is SGHNT and CDR2 YYREEE (reference sequence). The V and J ends lost 2 bases and 0 bases, in that order; junction bases with no gene match: 4. CDR3 DNA sequence: TGTGCCAGCAGCTTCGGCGGGGGGCTCTCCTACAATGAGCAGTTCTTC. Translation gives CASSFGGGLSYNEQFF.

This clone was seen just once. The chain recombines TRBV2 with TRBJ2-1; TRBD2 agrees at 10 bases. This CDR3 spans 16 amino acids. Looked up from germline, CDR1 is SNHLY and CDR2 is FYNNEI. V lost 6 bases and J lost 5; bases outside the gene matches: 10. The CDR3 loop is CASRDILAGPDNEQFF. The CDR3 coding sequence is TGTGCCAGCAGAGACATACTAGCGGGGCCAGACAATGAGCAGTTCTTC.

This clone has only one observation. The chain links TRBV5-1 to TRBJ1-5, with TRBD1 matching over 9 bases. CDR3 size: 15 residues. The junction had 5 bases not matched to a gene; V was cut back by 0 bases and J by 7 bases. Germline V gene sequence: CDR1 SGHRS, CDR2 YFSETQ. The CDR3: CASSLGQGVYQPQHF. As DNA, the CDR3 is TGCGCCAGCAGCTTGGGACAGGGGGTCTACCAGCCCCAGCATTTT.

In its sample, this clone was seen a few times. This rearrangement joins TRBV18 to TRBJ2-7; the D gene is possibly TRBD1 (5 bases). Trimming took off 3 bases at V and 2 bases at J, with 11 bases between the two ends. Germline assignment: CDR1 KGHSH and CDR2 LQKENI. The CDR3 spans 14 residues. The CDR3 DNA reads TGTGCCAGCTCACCTCAGGGAAGCACCTACGAGCAGTACTTC. Amino acid sequence: CASSPQGSTYEQYF.

V usage is TRBV2 and J usage is TRBJ1-2; a weak D match, TRBD1 (5 bases). Germline-derived CDR1 and CDR2 are SNHLY and FYNNEI. The CDR3 consists of 13 residues. Trimming took off 5 bases at V and 4 bases at J, with 11 bases between the two ends. CDR3 loop: CASSQGPSYGYTF. The CDR3 nucleotides are TGTGCCAGCAGTCAGGGTCCGAGCTATGGCTACACCTTC.

This clone was detected a few times. The rearrangement links TRBV24-1 to TRBJ1-2, with TRBD1 matching over 7 bases. CDR3 length: 15 amino acids. After removal of 7 bases from V and 1 base from J, the junction contained 8 bases not matched to a gene. Germline V CDR1 and CDR2: KGHDR, SFDVKD. CDR3 coding DNA: TGTGCCACCAGCGACGGGACAGCCCATAACTATGGCTACACCTTC. Its protein product is CATSDGTAHNYGYTF.

The V call is TRBV5-6, the J call TRBJ2-3; 10 bases fit TRBD2. Germline CDR1 and CDR2: SGHDT and YYEEEE. CDR3 length equals 15 residues. The ends lost 2 bases at V and 6 bases at J; junction bases unmatched: 6. The CDR3 loop is CASSLTSGASDTQYF. Written as DNA, the CDR3 is TGTGCCAGCAGCTTAACTAGCGGGGCCTCGGATACGCAGTATTTT.

The rearrangement links TRBV15 to TRBJ1-2; tentative D call: TRBD1 (5 bases). Per germline, CDR1 LNHNV and CDR2 YYDKDF (reference sequence). V dropped 0 bases and J dropped 7 bases, with 12 bases sitting between them. The CDR3 spans 14 residues. The CDR3, as DNA: TGTGCCACCAGCAGAGAGGTCAGGGTTTCTGGCTACACCTTC. Its protein is CATSREVRVSGYTF.

The J gene is TRBJ2-3, the V gene TRBV5-1, with D hard to call. V lost 4 bases and J 4 bases, leaving 4 bases between the germline ends. The CDR3 is made up of 11 amino acids. Germline CDR1 is SGHRS and CDR2 is YFSETQ. In DNA form, the CDR3 reads TGCGCCAGCAGCCGGGCAGATACGCAGTATTTT. Encoded protein: CASSRADTQYF.

The J gene is TRBJ2-1, the V gene TRBV5-1, with 9 bases that match TRBD2. CDR1 and CDR2 (germline): SGHRS, YFSETQ. The trim removed 0 bases at V and 7 bases at J, leaving 5 bases unmatched. This CDR3 comprises 15 residues. CDR3 sequence: CASSLAERGVNEQFF. The CDR3 bases are TGCGCCAGCAGCTTGGCCGAGCGGGGGGTAAATGAGCAGTTCTTC.

This clone was detected a few times. The rearrangement joins TRBV19 to TRBJ1-2, with D possibly matching TRBD1 (6 bases). Germline values: CDR1 LNHDA, CDR2 SQIVND (reference sequence). The CDR3 consists of 14 residues. Trimming stripped 5 bases from V and 5 bases from J, with 15 bases between. Here the CDR3 DNA reads TGTGCCAGTAGTTCACAGGGAGAGGGATATGGCTACACCTTC. This encodes CASSSQGEGYGYTF.